These 17 T cell receptor beta chains came from one sample sequenced in a study of type 1 regulatory T cells (dated by TCRdb to the early 2020s). The listed sequencing device is Illumina MiSeq. TCRdb itself trimmed the public reads at Q25 with fastp, ran MiXCR and retained productive beta chains. CDR3 protein sequences are deduplicated, and each keeps its most common genes and DNA. The sample table contains about 71,000 distinct CDR3 sequences; only one count was recorded for under 25% of them. The ten biggest clones cover 8.3% of the sample. General findings and caveats noted by the study authors: A more restricted TCR repertoire was observed in Tr1 cells than in non-Tr1 cells, and this restriction was interpreted in the study as alloantigen-induced clonal expansion.

Their antigens are not known. Sequencing input: cultured type 1 regulatory T (Tr1) cells, either the whole culture or a sorted fraction (not recorded which). According to the study, the label for this sample's cell subset or site signals: type 1 regulatory T cells sorted from the T-allo10 product. These receptors came from a human donor in good health.

Comments on this clonotype: One end of the junction varies from germline; a read error may be responsible. V is TRBV15 and J is TRBJ2-4; D gene ambiguous. The CDR3 is 14 residues long. Germline-derived CDR1 and CDR2 are LNHNV and YYDKDF (reference sequence). CDR3 nucleotide sequence: TGTGTCACCAGCAGGCCGGAAGCCAAAAACATTCAGTACTTC. Its protein is CVTSRPEAKNIQYF.

This clonotype was detected only a few times. The chain combines TRBV9 with TRBJ2-1; 9 positions agree with TRBD2. The length of the CDR3 is 15 residues. CDR1 is SGDLS and CDR2 is YYNGEE in the germline V gene. Losses at the gene ends were 4 bases for V and 2 bases for J; bases not matched to a gene: 4. The CDR3, as DNA: TGTGCCAGCAGCCTAAGACTAGCGGCCTACAATGAGCAGTTCTTC. Its protein product is CASSLRLAAYNEQFF.

This clonotype has a count of ten or more. The chain couples TRBV18 to TRBJ2-7; TRBD2 matches at 12 bases. After removal of 5 bases from V and 5 bases from J, the junction contained 16 bases not matched to a gene. The CDR3 sequence is 18 residues long. Germline assignment: CDR1 KGHSH and CDR2 LQKENI. The CDR3 sequence is CASSSRLAGVAERHEQYF. CDR3 DNA: TGTGCCAGCTCATCCCGACTAGCGGGAGTTGCAGAAAGACACGAGCAGTACTTC.

This clonotype appeared a few times. The chain has TRBV28 and TRBJ2-4, with D possibly TRBD2 on 6 matching bases. CDR1 and CDR2 from the germline V gene are MDHEN and SYDVKM. V dropped 5 bases and J dropped 9 bases, with 14 bases sitting between them. This CDR3 contains 13 residues. The CDR3 nucleotides are TGTGCCAGCAGTACCCCCGGGGGTGGCATTCAGTACTTC. Its protein product is CASSTPGGGIQYF.

This clonotype was found a few times. The rearrangement joins TRBV10-3 to TRBJ2-2; possible D gene TRBD1, 5 bases. CDR1 ENHRY and CDR2 SYGVKD come from the germline V gene. Trimming pared 10 bases from V and 1 base from J, leaving 13 bases between. There are 14 residues in the CDR3. CDR3 nucleotide sequence: TGTGCCACCCTGGACACCCTGAACACCGGGGAGCTGTTTTTT. Its protein is CATLDTLNTGELFF.

The rearrangement uses TRBV27 and TRBJ1-5; no clear D. Germline V gives CDR1 MNHEY, CDR2 SMNVEV (reference sequence). The ends were cut back, 8 bases at V and 2 bases at J, with 10 bases in the middle. This CDR3 region has 13 residues. Here the CDR3 DNA reads TGTGCCAGCGCCGGGCTTGGCAATCAGCCCCAGCATTTT. Its protein product is CASAGLGNQPQHF.

The genes are TRBV7-9 and TRBJ2-1, with D perhaps TRBD1 (6 bases). Per the germline V gene, CDR1 is SEHNR and CDR2 is FQNEAQ (reference sequence). There are 14 residues in the CDR3. Between the trimmed V and J ends, which lost 5 bases and 5 bases, there was a span of 13 bases. The CDR3 sequence is CASSPPYRDNEQFF. CDR3 nucleotide sequence: TGTGCCAGCAGCCCCCCCTACAGGGACAATGAGCAGTTCTTC.

This chain joins TRBV28 and TRBJ1-6; a weak D match, TRBD1 (6 bases). CDR1 and CDR2 (germline): MDHEN, SYDVKM. The CDR3 is 14 amino acids. V was pared by 6 bases and J by 6 bases, with 12 bases between. The CDR3 nucleotides read TGTGCCAGCAGCCTTGGGGGCCCTAATTCACCCCTCCACTTT. Amino acid sequence: CASSLGGPNSPLHF.

The chain uses TRBV20-1 and TRBJ2-7, with 10 nucleotides matching TRBD2. Trimming at V came to 1 base and at J to 6 bases, leaving 9 bases not matched to a gene. The V gene's germline CDR1 is DFQATT and CDR2 SNEGSKA (reference sequence). The CDR3 has 15 amino acids. CDR3 residues: CSARVTSGIYSEQYF. The CDR3 nucleotides read TGCAGTGCTAGAGTTACTAGCGGGATTTACTCCGAGCAGTACTTC.

The chain carries TRBV30 and TRBJ2-1; unclear D gene. The germline V and J ends were trimmed by 0 bases and 3 bases, with 9 bases remaining between them. Germline assignment: CDR1 GTSNPN and CDR2 SVGIG (reference sequence). This CDR3 has 14 residues. The CDR3 DNA reads TGTGCCTGGAGTGTAATTGGGGACTACAATGAGCAGTTCTTC. It yields the protein CAWSVIGDYNEQFF.

This clonotype came up a few times. The chain employs TRBV5-5 and TRBJ2-3; 7 bases fit TRBD2. V lost 4 bases, J lost 6 bases, and 11 bases stayed unmatched. CDR1 and CDR2 from the germline V gene are SGHKS and YYEKEE (reference sequence). The CDR3 is made up of 15 amino acids. The CDR3 region is CASSQIAGDADTQYF. DNA of the CDR3: TGTGCCAGCAGCCAGATTGCGGGGGACGCGGATACGCAGTATTTT.

This chain connects TRBV9 to TRBJ2-7; D remains unclear. V lost 1 base and J lost 5, with 10 bases in between. The CDR3 sequence is 13 residues long. Per the germline V gene, CDR1 is SGDLS and CDR2 is YYNGEE. CDR3 nucleotide sequence: TGTGCCAGCAGCGTATTTTCTATGGACGAGCAGTACTTC. Protein sequence: CASSVFSMDEQYF.

This clonotype was counted between two and nine times. This chain joins TRBV27 and TRBJ1-5; no clear D gene. Germline V lookup: CDR1 MNHEY, CDR2 SMNVEV (reference sequence). This CDR3 has 13 amino acids. V lost 5 bases, J lost 5 bases, and 10 bases lay in between. The CDR3, as DNA: TGTGCCAGCAGTCCACGATTTGATCAGCCCCAGCATTTT. Its protein is CASSPRFDQPQHF.

Here the CDR3 reads CASSPSQGLRETQYF. The CDR3 nucleotides are TGTGCCAGCAGCCCAAGTCAGGGGCTGAGGGAGACCCAGTACTTC. The chain uses TRBV3-1 and TRBJ2-5; a possible D gene is TRBD1 (6 bases). The CDR3 consists of 15 residues. V was pared by 4 bases and J by 5 bases, with 17 bases between. Per the germline V gene, CDR1 is LGHDT and CDR2 is YNNKEL (reference sequence).

This clonotype rates as medium-sized. This sequence joins TRBV7-2 and TRBJ2-1; TRBD2 is a possible D gene (7 bases). V lost 5 bases and J lost 8, with 19 bases in between. CDR1 SGHTA and CDR2 FQGNSA come from the germline V gene. This CDR3 contains 15 residues. CDR3 nucleotides: TGTGCCAGCAGCCTTAGGGGGGGGCATGCGGATGAGCAGTTCTTC. This gives the protein CASSLRGGHADEQFF. The variable domain in full, with the rest retrieved from reference TRBV7-2 and TRBJ2-1, is GAGVSQSPSNKVTEKGKDVELRCDPISGHTALYWYRQSLGQGLEFLIYFQGNSAPDKSGLPSDRFSAERTGGSVSTLTIQRTQQEDSAVYLCASSLRGGHADEQFFGPGTRLTVL.

V usage is TRBV7-2 and J usage is TRBJ2-1, with 7 bases that match TRBD2. The germline CDR1 and CDR2 sequences are SGHTA and FQGNSA. The CDR3 extends over 14 amino acids. J gave up 6 bases and V 5 bases, and 7 bases lay outside the gene matches. The DNA for the CDR3 is TGTGCCAGCAGCCCCGGACTAGTTGCCAATGAGCAGTTCTTC. Protein sequence: CASSPGLVANEQFF.

A remark on this clonotype: The junction departs from germline at one end; a sequencing error may be responsible. The chain uses TRBV6-5 and TRBJ1-5; D is unclear. The CDR3 runs to 13 residues. From germline, CDR1 is MNHEY and CDR2 SVGAGI. The DNA of the CDR3 is TGTGCCAGCAGTCCCCAGACCCGTCAGCCCCGGCATTTT. This encodes CASSPQTRQPRHF.